These T cell receptor beta chains were read from a single sample in a study of T cell responses to AZD1222 COVID-19 vaccine. Sequencing used immunoSEQ multiplex PCR; TCRdb keeps in-frame clones, though not all of them. Here the sample spans around 150,000 clones, almost 90% being singletons. This specimen was peripheral blood, taken on day 0 of AZD1222 vaccination. These receptors were collected from an adult in good health. CDR3s include the opening cysteine and the closing phenylalanine or tryptophan. The D gene is left open where the match is weak. Where a row states a size, it is once, few, many or the class of an expanded clone; other rows omit it.

>-|TRBJ1-1|TRBV19|-
CASNAMRDGGTEAFF
TGTGCCAGTAACGCCATGAGGGACGGTGGGACTGAAGCTTTCTTT
>TRBD1|TRBJ2-1|TRBV14|-
CASSQEPGQGPNEQFF
TGTGCCAGCAGCCAAGAACCGGGACAGGGACCCAATGAGCAGTTCTTC
>-|TRBJ1-4|TRBV5-5|-
CASSRRQEREKLFF
TGTGCCAGCAGCCGACGACAGGAACGAGAAAAACTGTTTTTT
>TRBD1|TRBJ1-2|TRBV11-2|-
CASSSSYRGDYGYTF
TGTGCCAGCAGCTCATCTTACAGGGGGGACTATGGCTACACCTTC
>-|TRBJ2-5|TRBV15|-
CATSRAWGQETQYF
TGTGCCACCAGCAGAGCTTGGGGACAAGAGACCCAGTACTTC
>TRBD2|TRBJ2-3|TRBV6-1|-
CASSELAGGQGTDTQYF
TGTGCCAGCAGTGAACTAGCGGGGGGGCAAGGGACAGATACGCAGTATTTT
>TRBD2|TRBJ2-5|TRBV6-6|-
CASCTSEKETQYF
TGTGCCAGCTGTACTAGCGAAAAAGAGACCCAGTACTTC
>TRBD1|TRBJ2-7|TRBV5-1|-
CASSFQGAGYEQYF
TGCGCCAGCAGCTTCCAGGGGGCTGGGTACGAGCAGTACTTC
>-|TRBJ1-3|TRBV9|-
CASGTAGNTIYF
TGTGCCAGTGGGACGGCTGGAAACACCATATATTTT
>-|TRBJ1-2|TRBV3-1/TRBV3-2|-
CASSPQYDFGYTF
TGTGCCAGCAGCCCACAATATGACTTTGGCTACACCTTC
>TRBD1|TRBJ1-5|TRBV4-3|-
CASSRDRGLNQPQHF
TGCGCCAGCAGCCGAGACAGGGGGCTGAATCAGCCCCAGCATTTT
>-|TRBJ2-2|TRBV5-1|-
CASSLDPNTGELFF
TGCGCCAGCAGCTTGGACCCTAACACCGGGGAGCTGTTTTTT
>-|TRBJ2-7|TRBV11-2|-
CASSLDRGRGVNYEQYF
TGTGCCAGCAGCTTAGATCGAGGCAGGGGGGTTAACTACGAGCAGTACTTC
>-|TRBJ1-1|TRBV27|-
CASSLTANTEAFF
TGTGCCAGCAGCCTTACAGCGAACACTGAAGCTTTCTTT
>-|TRBJ2-1|TRBV18|-
CASSRPTGSNEQFF
TGTGCCAGCTCACGTCCCACAGGCTCCAATGAGCAGTTCTTC
>-|TRBJ1-4|TRBV7-8|-
CASSLDPWRGPNEKLFF
TGTGCCAGCAGCTTGGATCCCTGGAGAGGCCCCAATGAAAAACTGTTTTTT
>-|TRBJ1-5|TRBV4-3|-
CASSRRLNQPQHF
TGCGCCAGCAGCCGCCGTCTTAATCAGCCCCAGCATTTT
>-|TRBJ2-6|TRBV28|once
CASSGATGANVLTF
TGTGCCAGCAGTGGAGCCACTGGGGCCAACGTCCTGACTTTC
>-|TRBJ1-2|TRBV28|-
CASRATDYGYTF
TGTGCCAGCAGAGCCACGGACTATGGCTACACCTTC